This T cell receptor (beta chain) came from a study of blood T cell repertoires in COVID-19. Study overall: Nucleic acid was either cDNA or gDNA, and it came from T cells, B-cell-depleted T cells, or PBMCs.

In the authors' methods: Estimates of nucleated cell counts were drawn from the amplification of reference gene primers. Assay: immunoSEQ multiplex PCR; the TCRdb copy retains only in-frame clones and omits some. V and J calls and clone size are given by that table; D and trimming were obtained from the DNA. This table holds about 420,000 clones, over 85% found once. The junction had 2 bases not matched to a gene; V was cut back by 0 bases and J by 3 bases. The length of the CDR3 is 16 residues. Germline assignment: CDR1 SGHTA and CDR2 FQGNSA. Recruited during active infection, patients (from Seattle) were subsequently followed longitudinally.

The sample consisted of peripheral blood. The chain recombines TRBV7-2 with TRBJ2-1, with 10 positions matching TRBD2. The TCR originated in a young man with COVID-19, enrolled during active disease. CDR3 in amino acids: CASSLASGGNYNEQFF. CDR3 DNA sequence: TGTGCCAGCAGCTTAGCTAGCGGGGGGAACTACAATGAGCAGTTCTTC.